Following are 32 T cell receptor beta chains from one sample sequenced in a study of STAT3 mutations in large granular lymphocyte leukemia. Clones were read by immunoSEQ multiplex PCR, and TCRdb kept only the in-frame ones, dropping some. The sample contains 1,500 to 2,000 clones, over 25% of which appear only once. Study-wide points: In T-cell large granular lymphocyte leukemia, about half of patients showed multiple immunodominant subclonotypes.

No antigens are known for them. Sequenced input: peripheral blood mononuclear cells. These TCRs come from a male patient aged 45-59 years with T-cell large granular lymphocyte leukemia. Some clones in this sample may be carry-over from other donors' samples.

The CDR3 DNA follows: TGTGCCAGCAGCTTAGATTCAGGGCGAGCTAACTATGGCTACACCTTC. Protein: CASSLDSGRANYGYTF. The rearrangement joins TRBV11-2 to TRBJ1-2; perhaps TRBD1 as D (5 bases). The CDR3 is 16 residues long. V was cut by 0 bases and J by 0 bases, with 11 bases left in between. Germline assignment: CDR1 SGHAT and CDR2 FQNNGV.

The chain is built from TRBV2 and TRBJ1-5; 7 positions match TRBD1. Losses at the gene ends were 6 bases for V and 0 bases for J; bases not matched to a gene: 5. This CDR3 spans 15 amino acids. Germline V gene sequence: CDR1 SNHLY, CDR2 FYNNEI. CDR3: CASRPGQYSNQPQHF. CDR3 coding DNA: TGTGCCAGCAGACCGGGACAGTATAGCAATCAGCCCCAGCATTTT.

The chain uses TRBV29-1 and TRBJ1-4; D not resolved. Between the trimmed V and J ends, which lost 5 bases and 0 bases, there was a span of 10 bases. Looked up from germline, CDR1 is SQVTM and CDR2 is ANQGSEA. The length of the CDR3 is 14 residues. CDR3 coding DNA: TGCAGCGTTCGAGACGGGACAACTAATGAAAAACTGTTTTTT. This sequence encodes CSVRDGTTNEKLFF.

The CDR3 loop reads CASSSTGTGSEQYF. CDR3 nucleotide sequence: TGCGCCAGCAGCTCAACCGGGACAGGGAGCGAGCAGTACTTC. J is TRBJ2-7 and V is TRBV5-1; TRBD1 matches at 9 bases. The CDR3 is 14 amino acids. From germline, CDR1 is SGHRS and CDR2 YFSETQ. The junction had 7 bases not matched to a gene; V was cut back by 3 bases and J by 6 bases. The full variable domain, completed using reference TRBV5-1 and TRBJ2-7, is KAGVTQTPRYLIKTRGQQVTLSCSPISGHRSVSWYQQTPGQGLQFLFEYFSETQRNKGNFPGRFSGRQFSNSRSEMNVSTLELGDSALYLCASSSTGTGSEQYFGPGTRLTVT.

By proportion, this clone is medium-sized. V usage is TRBV27 and J usage is TRBJ2-7; D might be TRBD1 (6 bases). Germline V gives CDR1 MNHEY, CDR2 SMNVEV (reference sequence). The V and J ends lost 5 bases and 4 bases respectively, with 9 bases between them. The CDR3 length is 12 residues. The CDR3 nucleotides read TGTGCCAGCAGTATCACAGGGTACGAGCAGTACTTC. The encoded protein is CASSITGYEQYF.

The chain recombines TRBV25-1 with TRBJ2-1; no clear D. The V gene's germline CDR1 is MGHDK and CDR2 SYGVNS. Trimming took 4 bases from V and 0 from J, leaving 10 bases between them. This CDR3 is 15 amino acids long. The CDR3 sequence is CASSASWTSYNEQFF. The CDR3 nucleotides are TGTGCCAGCAGTGCATCCTGGACCTCCTACAATGAGCAGTTCTTC.

CDR3 amino acids: CASGLATSGRALNEQFF. CDR3 coding DNA: TGTGCTAGTGGTTTGGCTACTAGCGGGAGGGCCTTGAATGAGCAGTTCTTC. The chain links TRBV12-5 to TRBJ2-1; 13 positions agree with TRBD2. CDR1 and CDR2 from the germline V gene are LGHNT and FRNRAP. V trimming: 1 base; J trimming: 7 bases; junction bases outside the gene matches: 7. This CDR3 is built from 17 residues.

This clone qualifies as medium-sized. This chain uses TRBV18 with TRBJ1-1; D may be TRBD1 (5 bases). V lost 6 bases to trimming and J lost 2 bases, with 13 bases between them. This CDR3 contains 14 residues. Germline CDR1 KGHSH, CDR2 LQKENI. The CDR3 nucleotides are TGTGCCAGCTCCACAGCGGGGGGTAACACTGAAGCTTTCTTT. It codes for CASSTAGGNTEAFF.

This rearrangement joins TRBV18 to TRBJ1-5; D remains unclear. The CDR3 totals 14 residues. Trimming stripped 2 bases from V and 0 bases from J, with 5 bases between. The germline V gene encodes CDR1 KGHSH and CDR2 LQKENI. CDR3 sequence reads: CASSPGRSNQPQHF. CDR3 nucleotide sequence: TGTGCCAGCTCACCAGGTCGTAGCAATCAGCCCCAGCATTTT. Based on the CDR3 plus reference TRBV18 and TRBJ1-5, the full variable domain is NAGVMQNPRHLVRRRGQEARLRCSPMKGHSHVYWYRQLPEEGLKFMVYLQKENIIDESGMPKERFSAEFPKEGPSILRIQQVVRGDSAAYFCASSPGRSNQPQHFGDGTRLSIL.

In its sample, this clone is large (0.1 to 1%). This chain links TRBV4-1 with TRBJ1-2; no clear D. CDR1 and CDR2 from the germline V gene are MGHRA and YSYEKL. V lost 0 bases to trimming and J lost 2 bases, with 4 bases between them. This CDR3 is 13 amino acids long. This chain's CDR3 is CASSQDQNYGYTF. In DNA form, the CDR3 reads TGCGCCAGCAGCCAAGATCAGAACTATGGCTACACCTTC.

The chain employs TRBV28 and TRBJ2-2, with TRBD2 matching 7 bases. V lost 11 bases, J lost 7 bases, and 10 bases stayed unmatched. The CDR3 length is 13 residues. The V gene's germline CDR1 is MDHEN and CDR2 SYDVKM. The CDR3 DNA follows: TGTGCCTCCAGTTTTCGGGGGGACGGGGAGCTGTTTTTT. It yields the protein CASSFRGDGELFF. The variable domain in full, completed from reference TRBV28 and TRBJ2-2, reads DVKVTQSSRYLVKRTGEKVFLECVQDMDHENMFWYRQDPGLGLRLIYFSYDVKMKEKGDIPEGYSVSREKKERFSLILESASTNQTSMYLCASSFRGDGELFFGEGSRLTVL.

This clone is medium-sized within its sample. The chain combines TRBV5-5 with TRBJ2-1, with TRBD2 identical over 11 bases. J lost 4 bases, V lost 4 bases, and 7 bases had no gene match. Germline V CDR1 and CDR2: SGHKS, YYEKEE (reference sequence). The CDR3 sequence is 16 residues long. CDR3 nucleotides: TGTGCCAGCAGCCCTCCTAGCGGGGGGTATTACAATGAGCAGTTCTTC. Protein sequence: CASSPPSGGYYNEQFF.

The chain recombines TRBV5-1 with TRBJ2-3; maybe TRBD2 (6 bases). Germline V gene lookup returns CDR1 SGHRS and CDR2 YFSETQ. CDR3 length equals 14 residues. With 1 base removed from V and 6 bases from J, the gap between germline ends came to 12 bases. The CDR3 spells CASSLIGRMDTQYF. The DNA of the CDR3 is TGCGCCAGCAGCTTGATCGGGAGAATGGATACGCAGTATTTT. Variable domain in full (rest from reference TRBV5-1 and TRBJ2-3): KAGVTQTPRYLIKTRGQQVTLSCSPISGHRSVSWYQQTPGQGLQFLFEYFSETQRNKGNFPGRFSGRQFSNSRSEMNVSTLELGDSALYLCASSLIGRMDTQYFGPGTRLTVL.

The V gene is TRBV4-2, the J gene TRBJ1-2; D ambiguous. The CDR3 is 16 residues long. Trimming pared 0 bases from V and 6 bases from J, leaving 17 bases between. Germline-derived CDR1 and CDR2 are LGHNA and YNFKEQ. The CDR3 here is CASSQERVGGLDGYTF. The CDR3 DNA reads as TGTGCCAGCAGCCAAGAACGCGTTGGAGGGCTCGATGGCTACACCTTC.

This clone was picked up a small number of times. CDR3 loop: CASNPTGGGGYTF. For the CDR3, the DNA is TGTGCCAGCAATCCTACAGGGGGCGGAGGCTACACCTTC. The chain links TRBV6-1 to TRBJ1-2; the match to TRBD1 covers 9 bases. Germline V gene data show CDR1 as MNHNS and CDR2 as SASEGT. V shed 7 bases and J 8 bases; nucleotides not matched to a gene: 8. CDR3 size: 13 residues.

This chain uses TRBV7-9 with TRBJ2-3; 7 bases match TRBD2. The J segment lost 3 bases and the V segment lost 5 bases, leaving 8 bases of the junction unmatched. This CDR3 spans 15 amino acids. CDR1 and CDR2 (germline): SEHNR, FQNEAQ (reference sequence). CDR3 sequence: CASSPGSGTTDTQYF. For the CDR3, the DNA is TGTGCCAGCAGCCCCGGGAGCGGGACTACAGATACGCAGTATTTT.

The chain uses TRBV30 and TRBJ1-1, with a tentative D call TRBD1 (6 bases). In germline, CDR1 is GTSNPN, CDR2 SVGIG (reference sequence). CDR3 length: 12 residues. Trimming pared 0 bases from V and 9 bases from J, leaving 11 bases between. The CDR3 region is CAWSVGGGKAFF. CDR3 sequence (DNA): TGTGCCTGGAGTGTAGGGGGGGGAAAAGCTTTCTTT.

By share, this clone ranks as large. The sample has other DNA sequences that encode this CDR3 too. The V gene is TRBV28, the J gene TRBJ2-2; a possible D gene is TRBD1 (5 bases). This CDR3 comprises 13 residues. Germline assignment: CDR1 MDHEN and CDR2 SYDVKM. Trimming removed 2 bases at V and 5 bases at J, with 6 bases between. CDR3 DNA: TGTGCCAGCAGTTTAAGGGGTACCGGGGAGCTGTTTTTT. Protein sequence: CASSLRGTGELFF. Based on the CDR3 plus reference TRBV28 and TRBJ2-2, the full variable domain is DVKVTQSSRYLVKRTGEKVFLECVQDMDHENMFWYRQDPGLGLRLIYFSYDVKMKEKGDIPEGYSVSREKKERFSLILESASTNQTSMYLCASSLRGTGELFFGEGSRLTVL.

This clone was detected only a few times. J is TRBJ2-7 and V is TRBV5-1; 12 bases are a match to TRBD2. Germline loops: CDR1 SGHRS, CDR2 YFSETQ. V lost 2 bases to trimming and J lost 5 bases; unmatched junction nucleotides: 5. This CDR3 is 15 amino acids long. The CDR3 nucleotides read TGCGCCAGCAGCTTAGCTAGCGGGAGGGCCCACGAGCAGTACTTC. As protein: CASSLASGRAHEQYF.

In its sample, this clone was seen a few times. This chain uses TRBV25-1 with TRBJ2-5, with 9 bases aligning to TRBD1. The CDR3 spans 14 residues. The trim removed 4 bases at V and 5 bases at J, leaving 5 bases unmatched. CDR1 MGHDK and CDR2 SYGVNS come from the germline V gene. Written as DNA, the CDR3 is TGTGCCAGCAGTGGGACAGGGGCCAGCGAGACCCAGTACTTC. Residues: CASSGTGASETQYF.

CDR3 bases: TGCGCCAGCAGCTTGGCAGGGAACAATGAGCAGTTCTTC. Translation: CASSLAGNNEQFF. The chain recombines TRBV5-1 with TRBJ2-1, with D perhaps TRBD1 (5 bases). The V and J ends lost 0 bases and 5 bases respectively, with 6 bases between them. The length of the CDR3 is 13 residues. Per germline, CDR1 SGHRS and CDR2 YFSETQ.

The chain uses TRBV27 and TRBJ2-3; D unresolved. This CDR3 contains 12 residues. Germline V gene sequence: CDR1 MNHEY, CDR2 SMNVEV (reference sequence). V was trimmed by 3 bases and J by 10 bases, leaving 11 bases between them. The CDR3, as DNA: TGTGCCAGCAGTTTCGGGCAAGGTGCGCAGTATTTT. This encodes CASSFGQGAQYF.

By share of the sample, this clone is medium-sized. The rearrangement joins TRBV10-3 to TRBJ2-7, with no clear D. Germline CDR1 and CDR2: ENHRY and SYGVKD. Trimming cost V 6 bases and J 3 bases, with 15 bases left between them. The CDR3 covers 14 residues. CDR3 in amino acids: CAISSNDRNYEQYF. The CDR3 coding sequence is TGTGCCATCAGCTCTAATGATCGTAACTACGAGCAGTACTTC.

This clone came up a few times. V usage is TRBV7-9 and J usage is TRBJ2-7; tentatively, D is TRBD1 or TRBD2 (5 bases each). This CDR3 region has 12 residues. Trimming took 5 bases from V and 4 from J, leaving 9 bases between them. Germline assignment: CDR1 SEHNR and CDR2 FQNEAQ (reference sequence). CDR3: CASSVGAYEQYF. The DNA of the CDR3 is TGTGCCAGCAGCGTCGGGGCTTACGAGCAGTACTTC. The full variable domain, with the rest looked up from reference TRBV7-9 and TRBJ2-7, is DTGVSQNPRHKITKRGQNVTFRCDPISEHNRLYWYRQTLGQGPEFLTYFQNEAQLEKSRLLSDRFSAERPKGSFSTLEIQRTEQGDSAMYLCASSVGAYEQYFGPGTRLTVT.

This chain connects TRBV30 to TRBJ1-5; TRBD1 is a possible D gene (5 bases). CDR3 length equals 13 residues. V was cut by 4 bases and J by 4 bases, with 11 bases left in between. Germline V gives CDR1 GTSNPN, CDR2 SVGIG (reference sequence). The CDR3 DNA reads TGTGCCTGGACACACGGGGGGAATCAGCCCCAGCATTTT. The encoded protein is CAWTHGGNQPQHF. Full variable domain (remainder filled in from reference TRBV30 and TRBJ1-5): SQTIHQWPATLVQPVGSPLSLECTVEGTSNPNLYWYRQAAGRGLQLLFYSVGIGQISSEVPQNLSASRPQDRQFILSSKKLLLSDSGFYLCAWTHGGNQPQHFGDGTRLSIL.

The rearrangement links TRBV18 to TRBJ2-7; tentative D call: TRBD2 (5 bases). This CDR3 is 12 amino acids long. In germline, CDR1 is KGHSH, CDR2 LQKENI. V lost 3 bases and J 6 bases, leaving 9 bases between the germline ends. CDR3 amino acids: CASSPGRGEQYF. In DNA, the CDR3 is TGTGCCAGCTCACCGGGGAGAGGCGAGCAGTACTTC.

The chain joins TRBV6-1 to TRBJ2-7, with D unclear. The V gene lost 6 bases and the J gene lost 1 base, with 4 bases spanning the gap. From germline, CDR1 is MNHNS and CDR2 SASEGT. The CDR3 is 11 residues long. The chain's CDR3 is CASRGSYEQYF. CDR3 in DNA: TGTGCCAGCAGAGGGTCCTACGAGCAGTACTTC.

The chain is built from TRBV30 and TRBJ2-7; 12 bases agree with TRBD2. Trimming cost V 0 bases and J 2 bases; bases outside gene matches: 2. Per the germline V gene, CDR1 is GTSNPN and CDR2 is SVGIG (reference sequence). This CDR3 has 15 residues. Here the CDR3 DNA reads TGTGCCTGGAGTGTTGCTAGCGGGAGGGCCTACGAGCAGTACTTC. This encodes CAWSVASGRAYEQYF.

The chain has TRBV30 and TRBJ2-5; either TRBD1 or TRBD2 may supply D (5 bases each). The CDR3 consists of 15 residues. The germline V and J ends were trimmed by 5 bases and 1 base, with 17 bases remaining between them. CDR1 and CDR2 from the germline V gene are GTSNPN and SVGIG (reference sequence). Written as DNA, the CDR3 is TGTGCCTGGGCCTCCCGGGACCAACTCCAAGAGACCCAGTACTTC. Translating gives CAWASRDQLQETQYF.

The rearrangement links TRBV4-3 to TRBJ1-1, with D unclear. The V gene's germline CDR1 is LGHNA and CDR2 YSLEER. Trimming stripped 0 bases from V and 6 bases from J, with 11 bases between. The CDR3 extends over 14 amino acids. Here the CDR3 reads CASSQDRGAAEAFF. As DNA, the CDR3 is TGCGCCAGCAGCCAAGATAGAGGTGCTGCTGAAGCTTTCTTT.

This clone was counted only a few times. The V gene is TRBV21-1, the J gene TRBJ2-3; the listed D gene, TRBD1, was not tested against the DNA. TRBV21-1 is shown as a pseudogene. This CDR3 contains 21 residues. CDR3 nucleotide sequence: TGTGCCAGCAGCAAAGAGGGCAGGCGAGACAGGGGGCGCCCCGGCACAGATACGCAGTATTTT. Translated: CASSKEGRRDRGRPGTDTQYF.

This clone came up a few times. The V call is TRBV6-1, the J call TRBJ2-3; 7 nucleotides line up with TRBD2. The J segment lost 0 bases and the V segment lost 0 bases, leaving 9 bases of the junction unmatched. The CDR3 length is 18 residues. Germline CDR1 reads MNHNS; CDR2 reads SASEGT. CDR3 protein: CASSEAGGGSPSTDTQYF. The CDR3 DNA reads as TGTGCCAGCAGTGAAGCGGGCGGGGGATCCCCTAGCACAGATACGCAGTATTTT.